Listed here are 5 T cell receptor beta chains from one sample, sequenced in a study of identical twins (dated by TCRdb to between 2015 and 2016). Library prep was done by 5' RACE. TCRdb names Illumina HiSeq 2000 as the instrument used. TCRdb reprocessing: public reads trimmed at Q25 with fastp, clones called with MiXCR, in-frame beta chains kept. Rows are unified per CDR3 protein, each entry keeping the most common DNA and genes. Within this sample are approximately 470,000 distinct CDR3 sequences, with over 12% of them counted one time only. More than 0.5% of the sample comes from the top ten. These data were also reused for a study on yellow fever vaccine responses in identical twins.

Sample: CD4+ T cells sorted from blood. These receptors were taken from a woman aged 18-29 years in good health.

The chain is built from TRBV20-1 and TRBJ2-3; 9 nucleotides agree with TRBD1. CDR3 length: 13 amino acids. Per germline, CDR1 DFQATT and CDR2 SNEGSKA (reference sequence). V trimming: 6 bases; J trimming: 0 bases; junction bases outside the gene matches: 1. The DNA of the CDR3 is TGCAGTGCGGGACAGGGCAGCACAGATACGCAGTATTTT. This sequence encodes CSAGQGSTDTQYF.

This clonotype has just a few counts. The chain carries TRBV6-5 and TRBJ2-1; TRBD1 aligns across 7 bases. Germline CDR1 is MNHEY and CDR2 is SVGAGI. This CDR3 comprises 16 residues. Trimming took 5 bases from V and 4 from J; bases not matched to a gene: 11. CDR3 region: CASSTRTTGQYNEQFF. CDR3 DNA sequence: TGTGCCAGCAGTACCCGAACGACAGGGCAATACAATGAGCAGTTCTTC.

This clonotype was detected many times. V gene TRBV7-8 combines with J gene TRBJ2-2; 9 bases are a match to TRBD1. From germline, CDR1 is SGHVS and CDR2 FQNEAQ. Unmatched junction bases numbered 11, after V lost 5 bases and J lost 4 bases. This CDR3 comprises 17 residues. As DNA, the CDR3 is TGTGCCAGCAGCAAGATACGGACAGGGGTTCGCACCGGGGAGCTGTTTTTT. It yields the protein CASSKIRTGVRTGELFF.

There are many counts of this clonotype. The rearrangement links TRBV7-3 to TRBJ2-1; TRBD2 might be the D (7 bases). V lost 2 bases and J lost 1, with 12 bases in between. There are 16 residues in the CDR3. Germline CDR1 and CDR2: SGHTA and FQGTGA. In nucleotides, the CDR3 is TGTGCCAGCAGCTTAGAGGGGGGGCTTTCCTACAATGAGCAGTTCTTC. Its protein is CASSLEGGLSYNEQFF.

This clonotype was counted only a few times. The V and J genes are TRBV30 and TRBJ2-7, with 8 positions matching TRBD1. This CDR3 is 11 amino acids long. The germline V gene encodes CDR1 GTSNPN and CDR2 SVGIG (reference sequence). Losses at the gene ends were 5 bases for V and 5 bases for J; bases not matched to a gene: 2. The CDR3 sequence: CAWVDRDEQYF. The CDR3 nucleotides read TGTGCCTGGGTGGACAGGGACGAGCAGTACTTC.